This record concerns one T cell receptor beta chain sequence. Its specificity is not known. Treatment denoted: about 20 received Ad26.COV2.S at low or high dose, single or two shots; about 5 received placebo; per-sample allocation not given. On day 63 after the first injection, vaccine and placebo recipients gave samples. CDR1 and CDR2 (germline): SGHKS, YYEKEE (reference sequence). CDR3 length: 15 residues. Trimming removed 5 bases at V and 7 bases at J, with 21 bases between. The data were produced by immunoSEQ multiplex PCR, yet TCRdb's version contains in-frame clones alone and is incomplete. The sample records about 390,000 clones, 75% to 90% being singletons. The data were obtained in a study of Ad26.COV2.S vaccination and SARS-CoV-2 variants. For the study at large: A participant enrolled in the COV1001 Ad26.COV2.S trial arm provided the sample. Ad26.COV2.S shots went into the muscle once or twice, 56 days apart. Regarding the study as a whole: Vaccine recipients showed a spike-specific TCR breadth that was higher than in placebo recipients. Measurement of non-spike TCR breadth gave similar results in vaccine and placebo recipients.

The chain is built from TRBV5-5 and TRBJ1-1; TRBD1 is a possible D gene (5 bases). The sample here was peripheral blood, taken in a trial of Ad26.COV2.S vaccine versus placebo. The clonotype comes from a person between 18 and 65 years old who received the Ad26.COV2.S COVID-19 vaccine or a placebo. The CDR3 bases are TGTGCCAGCAGTAGGCCGGGGGATACAAAACGTGAAGCTTTCTTT. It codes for CASSRPGDTKREAFF.